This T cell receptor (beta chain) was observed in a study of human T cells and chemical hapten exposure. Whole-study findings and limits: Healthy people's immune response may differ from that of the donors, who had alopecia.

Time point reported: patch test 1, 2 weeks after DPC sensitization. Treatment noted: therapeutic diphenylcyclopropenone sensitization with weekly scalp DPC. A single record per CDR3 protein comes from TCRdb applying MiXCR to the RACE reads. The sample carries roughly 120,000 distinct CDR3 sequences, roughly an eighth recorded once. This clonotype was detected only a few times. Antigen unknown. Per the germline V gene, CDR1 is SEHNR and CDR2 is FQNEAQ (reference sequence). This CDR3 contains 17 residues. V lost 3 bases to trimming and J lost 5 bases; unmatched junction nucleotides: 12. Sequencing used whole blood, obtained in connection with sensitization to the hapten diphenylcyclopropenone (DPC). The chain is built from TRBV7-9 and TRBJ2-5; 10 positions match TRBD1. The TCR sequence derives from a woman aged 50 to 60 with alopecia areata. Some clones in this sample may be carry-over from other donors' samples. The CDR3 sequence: CASSLVPGTGVRETQYF. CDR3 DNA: TGTGCCAGCAGCTTGGTTCCCGGGACAGGGGTTAGGGAGACCCAGTACTTC.